A selection of T cell receptor beta chains follows, all from one sample in a study of long-term antiretroviral therapy in people with HIV. Only in-frame clones appear in the TCRdb table, and some are missing; sequencing was by immunoSEQ multiplex PCR. The table has tens of thousands of clones, roughly 88% seen once. The material was unsorted PBMCs, obtained about 4.5 years after starting antiretroviral therapy. These receptors all come from a man aged 25-40 years with HIV. Both conserved end residues are part of each CDR3. Clone size is not always given. Where it is, it says once, few, many or a class for expanded clones.

clone_size v_call cdr3_aa
few TRBV7-2 CASSRGSQDEQYF
- TRBV6-6 CASSPGSTGELFF
once TRBV19 CASSIEVLTGELFF
once TRBV6-1 CASRDRRTYEQYF
- TRBV5-8 CASSLPSEVWAFF
- TRBV2 CASGVVFYEQYF
- TRBV18 CASSPPGKTQYF
- TRBV7-8 CASSLARSGGAFF
- TRBV7-9 CASSLVGGLDTEAFF
- TRBV27 CASSLRGVPYEQYF
- TRBV7-3 CASSYGGPFSYEQYF
- TRBV11-2 CASSLSHAGELFF
- TRBV28 CASSPPPGLALQFF
- TRBV4-3 CASSQEGRAYNEQFF
once TRBV5-1 CASRPGSGAKNIQYF
- TRBV30 CAWITRTQNQPQHF
- TRBV7-2 CASSLALAGPDTQYF
- TRBV7-8 CASSIRTVEGNEQFF
- TRBV6-1 CASSEEGLGPQHF
- TRBV6-1 CASRAGGNSDEQYF
- TRBV29-1 CSGLNNEQFF
- TRBV10-3 CAISGGQRFSGANVLTF
- TRBV11-2 CASSLGGRSSEQYF
- TRBV5-1 CASSLDPGANTGELFF
- TRBV5-1 CASSLAGDLNSPLHF
- TRBV10-3 CAISESEGADGYTF
few TRBV29-1 CSVEGPGRYEQYF
- TRBV11-1 CASRKRGTYEQYF
- TRBV5-1 CASSFKRNTEAFF
- TRBV7-9 CACQQEAGKSYNEQFF
- TRBV5-4 CASSLVAYNEQFF
few TRBV5-6 CASSVPGQGNTF
- TRBV7-9 CASSFLTGNYGYTF
- TRBV7-9 CASSLVGRGQPQHF
- TRBV9 CASSVSAPSYNEQFF
- TRBV5-1 CASSLGDRNQPQHF
- TRBV5-1 CASSLRPDYEQYF
- TRBV9 CASSVGGDATYEQYF
- TRBV10-3 CAISEGGQHRAEKLFF
- TRBV25-1 CASSEFQASDEQYF
- TRBV11-2 CASSFGTSGFYEQYF
- TRBV5-6 CASSLPGEHTEAFF
- TRBV2 CASSDWRRRILYNEQFF
- TRBV7-9 CASRPGQGQSNEQFF
- TRBV2 CASSVVLHYGYTF
- TRBV10-3 CAIFSGSYGYTF
- TRBV28 CASSLYGQGAHEQFF
- TRBV5-1 CASSLEDRGYGYTF
- TRBV4-1 CASSQTGTGLDRTQHF
once TRBV7-2 CASSPKGGPDTGELFF
- TRBV6-5 CASSPTPGQAYEQYF
- TRBV19 CASSIGTSNEQFF